This is a list of T cell receptor beta chains from one sample in a study of control samples from healthy donors and cancer patients. Some clones are missing from TCRdb's copy, which holds only in-frame ones; the method was immunoSEQ multiplex PCR. The sample gives approximately 100,000 clones, more than 90% of which show up once; 3% is in the top ten. The sample consisted of blood. The receptors shown here come from a human donor in good health. The donor label of this sample is uncertain. The CDR3 runs from the conserved cysteine through the conserved F or W. A D gene is named only where the DNA matches it firmly. Clone size is given for some rows only: seen once, a few or many times, or a class if the clone is expanded.

CDR3 length: 15
J gene: TRBJ2-1
clone size: .
V gene: TRBV12-5
D gene: TRBD2
CDR3 DNA: TGTGCTAGTGGTTTAGCGGGGAGCTCCTACAATGAGCAGTTCTTC
CDR3 protein: CASGLAGSSYNEQFF

CDR3 length: 14
J gene: TRBJ1-3
clone size: .
V gene: TRBV10-3
D gene: .
CDR3 DNA: TGTGCCTCAAGTATAGGGGCCGAGGAAGACACCATATATTTT
CDR3 protein: CASSIGAEEDTIYF

CDR3 length: 15
J gene: TRBJ1-2
clone size: .
V gene: TRBV28
D gene: .
CDR3 DNA: TGTGCCATCCTAGTCGGGAAAGGGACAATAAACGGCTACACCTTC
CDR3 protein: CAILVGKGTINGYTF

CDR3 length: 14
J gene: TRBJ1-4
clone size: .
V gene: TRBV6-1
D gene: .
CDR3 DNA: TGTGCCAGCAGTGAGGGATCGACTAATGAAAAACTGTTTTTT
CDR3 protein: CASSEGSTNEKLFF

CDR3 length: 15
J gene: TRBJ2-4
clone size: .
V gene: TRBV24-1
D gene: TRBD1
CDR3 DNA: TGTGCCACCAGTGACCCGGGACAGCCTTTTGACATTCAGTACTTC
CDR3 protein: CATSDPGQPFDIQYF

CDR3 length: 15
J gene: TRBJ2-2
clone size: .
V gene: TRBV11-2
D gene: .
CDR3 DNA: TGTGCCAGCAGCCCGGTAGGGACTCCTTCCGGGGAGCTGTTTTTT
CDR3 protein: CASSPVGTPSGELFF

CDR3 length: 12
J gene: TRBJ1-2
clone size: .
V gene: TRBV3-1/TRBV3-2
D gene: .
CDR3 DNA: TGTGCCAGCAGCCAAGGGGGGGTTGGCTACACCTTC
CDR3 protein: CASSQGGVGYTF

CDR3 length: 13
J gene: TRBJ1-6
clone size: once
V gene: TRBV6-5
D gene: .
CDR3 DNA: TGTGCCAGCAGAGGGGTCGGTAATTCACCCCTCCACTTT
CDR3 protein: CASRGVGNSPLHF

CDR3 length: 15
J gene: TRBJ1-4
clone size: .
V gene: TRBV2
D gene: TRBD1
CDR3 DNA: TGTGCCAGCCGCAAACGACAGGGGGGAGATGAAAAACTGTTTTTT
CDR3 protein: CASRKRQGGDEKLFF

CDR3 length: 13
J gene: TRBJ2-5
clone size: .
V gene: TRBV5-4
D gene: .
CDR3 DNA: TGTGCCAGCAGCTCTAGGGCAGAAGAGACCCAGTACTTC
CDR3 protein: CASSSRAEETQYF

CDR3 length: 16
J gene: TRBJ1-6
clone size: few
V gene: TRBV7-2
D gene: TRBD1
CDR3 DNA: TGTGCCAGCACCCGACGGGGGGACAGATATAATTCACCCCTCCACTTT
CDR3 protein: CASTRRGDRYNSPLHF

CDR3 length: 15
J gene: TRBJ2-2
clone size: .
V gene: TRBV11-2
D gene: TRBD2
CDR3 DNA: TGTGCCAGCAGCCGTAGCGGGGGGGCGGCCGGGGAGCTGTTTTTT
CDR3 protein: CASSRSGGAAGELFF

CDR3 length: 15
J gene: TRBJ2-4
clone size: .
V gene: TRBV24-1
D gene: .
CDR3 DNA: TGTGCCACCAGTGACCCAAGGACTATCAAAAACATTCAGTACTTC
CDR3 protein: CATSDPRTIKNIQYF

CDR3 length: 20
J gene: TRBJ1-3
clone size: once
V gene: TRBV12-5
D gene: TRBD1
CDR3 DNA: TGTGCTAGTGGTTTTATTTTCGGGACAGGCCTTCCTGGGGGTGGAAACACCATATATTTT
CDR3 protein: CASGFIFGTGLPGGGNTIYF

CDR3 length: 19
J gene: TRBJ2-1
clone size: .
V gene: TRBV7-6
D gene: TRBD2
CDR3 DNA: TGTGCCAGCAGCTTAGTCGCGTATAGCGGGGGGGCCTACTACAATGAGCAGTTCTTC
CDR3 protein: CASSLVAYSGGAYYNEQFF

CDR3 length: 13
J gene: TRBJ1-2
clone size: .
V gene: TRBV3-1/TRBV3-2
D gene: .
CDR3 DNA: TGTGCCAGCAGCCAAGGTCCGGGGGCTGGCTACACCTTC
CDR3 protein: CASSQGPGAGYTF

CDR3 length: 15
J gene: TRBJ2-5
clone size: .
V gene: TRBV5-1
D gene: TRBD1
CDR3 DNA: TGCGCCAGCAGCCGTCAGGACAGGGGAGGTGAGACCCAGTACTTC
CDR3 protein: CASSRQDRGGETQYF

CDR3 length: 13
J gene: TRBJ1-2
clone size: .
V gene: TRBV11-3
D gene: .
CDR3 DNA: TGTGCCAGCAGCTCCGATCAGGGATTGCTAAGCACCTTC
CDR3 protein: CASSSDQGLLSTF